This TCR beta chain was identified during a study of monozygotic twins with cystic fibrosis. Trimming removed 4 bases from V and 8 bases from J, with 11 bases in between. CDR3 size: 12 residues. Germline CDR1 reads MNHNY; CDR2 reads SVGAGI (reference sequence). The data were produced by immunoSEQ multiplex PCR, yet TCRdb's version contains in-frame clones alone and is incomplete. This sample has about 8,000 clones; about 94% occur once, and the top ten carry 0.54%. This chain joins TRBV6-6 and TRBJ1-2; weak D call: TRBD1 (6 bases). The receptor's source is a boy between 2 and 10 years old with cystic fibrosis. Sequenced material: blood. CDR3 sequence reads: CASSSQGSGYTF. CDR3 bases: TGTGCCAGCAGTTCACAGGGAAGCGGCTACACCTTC.